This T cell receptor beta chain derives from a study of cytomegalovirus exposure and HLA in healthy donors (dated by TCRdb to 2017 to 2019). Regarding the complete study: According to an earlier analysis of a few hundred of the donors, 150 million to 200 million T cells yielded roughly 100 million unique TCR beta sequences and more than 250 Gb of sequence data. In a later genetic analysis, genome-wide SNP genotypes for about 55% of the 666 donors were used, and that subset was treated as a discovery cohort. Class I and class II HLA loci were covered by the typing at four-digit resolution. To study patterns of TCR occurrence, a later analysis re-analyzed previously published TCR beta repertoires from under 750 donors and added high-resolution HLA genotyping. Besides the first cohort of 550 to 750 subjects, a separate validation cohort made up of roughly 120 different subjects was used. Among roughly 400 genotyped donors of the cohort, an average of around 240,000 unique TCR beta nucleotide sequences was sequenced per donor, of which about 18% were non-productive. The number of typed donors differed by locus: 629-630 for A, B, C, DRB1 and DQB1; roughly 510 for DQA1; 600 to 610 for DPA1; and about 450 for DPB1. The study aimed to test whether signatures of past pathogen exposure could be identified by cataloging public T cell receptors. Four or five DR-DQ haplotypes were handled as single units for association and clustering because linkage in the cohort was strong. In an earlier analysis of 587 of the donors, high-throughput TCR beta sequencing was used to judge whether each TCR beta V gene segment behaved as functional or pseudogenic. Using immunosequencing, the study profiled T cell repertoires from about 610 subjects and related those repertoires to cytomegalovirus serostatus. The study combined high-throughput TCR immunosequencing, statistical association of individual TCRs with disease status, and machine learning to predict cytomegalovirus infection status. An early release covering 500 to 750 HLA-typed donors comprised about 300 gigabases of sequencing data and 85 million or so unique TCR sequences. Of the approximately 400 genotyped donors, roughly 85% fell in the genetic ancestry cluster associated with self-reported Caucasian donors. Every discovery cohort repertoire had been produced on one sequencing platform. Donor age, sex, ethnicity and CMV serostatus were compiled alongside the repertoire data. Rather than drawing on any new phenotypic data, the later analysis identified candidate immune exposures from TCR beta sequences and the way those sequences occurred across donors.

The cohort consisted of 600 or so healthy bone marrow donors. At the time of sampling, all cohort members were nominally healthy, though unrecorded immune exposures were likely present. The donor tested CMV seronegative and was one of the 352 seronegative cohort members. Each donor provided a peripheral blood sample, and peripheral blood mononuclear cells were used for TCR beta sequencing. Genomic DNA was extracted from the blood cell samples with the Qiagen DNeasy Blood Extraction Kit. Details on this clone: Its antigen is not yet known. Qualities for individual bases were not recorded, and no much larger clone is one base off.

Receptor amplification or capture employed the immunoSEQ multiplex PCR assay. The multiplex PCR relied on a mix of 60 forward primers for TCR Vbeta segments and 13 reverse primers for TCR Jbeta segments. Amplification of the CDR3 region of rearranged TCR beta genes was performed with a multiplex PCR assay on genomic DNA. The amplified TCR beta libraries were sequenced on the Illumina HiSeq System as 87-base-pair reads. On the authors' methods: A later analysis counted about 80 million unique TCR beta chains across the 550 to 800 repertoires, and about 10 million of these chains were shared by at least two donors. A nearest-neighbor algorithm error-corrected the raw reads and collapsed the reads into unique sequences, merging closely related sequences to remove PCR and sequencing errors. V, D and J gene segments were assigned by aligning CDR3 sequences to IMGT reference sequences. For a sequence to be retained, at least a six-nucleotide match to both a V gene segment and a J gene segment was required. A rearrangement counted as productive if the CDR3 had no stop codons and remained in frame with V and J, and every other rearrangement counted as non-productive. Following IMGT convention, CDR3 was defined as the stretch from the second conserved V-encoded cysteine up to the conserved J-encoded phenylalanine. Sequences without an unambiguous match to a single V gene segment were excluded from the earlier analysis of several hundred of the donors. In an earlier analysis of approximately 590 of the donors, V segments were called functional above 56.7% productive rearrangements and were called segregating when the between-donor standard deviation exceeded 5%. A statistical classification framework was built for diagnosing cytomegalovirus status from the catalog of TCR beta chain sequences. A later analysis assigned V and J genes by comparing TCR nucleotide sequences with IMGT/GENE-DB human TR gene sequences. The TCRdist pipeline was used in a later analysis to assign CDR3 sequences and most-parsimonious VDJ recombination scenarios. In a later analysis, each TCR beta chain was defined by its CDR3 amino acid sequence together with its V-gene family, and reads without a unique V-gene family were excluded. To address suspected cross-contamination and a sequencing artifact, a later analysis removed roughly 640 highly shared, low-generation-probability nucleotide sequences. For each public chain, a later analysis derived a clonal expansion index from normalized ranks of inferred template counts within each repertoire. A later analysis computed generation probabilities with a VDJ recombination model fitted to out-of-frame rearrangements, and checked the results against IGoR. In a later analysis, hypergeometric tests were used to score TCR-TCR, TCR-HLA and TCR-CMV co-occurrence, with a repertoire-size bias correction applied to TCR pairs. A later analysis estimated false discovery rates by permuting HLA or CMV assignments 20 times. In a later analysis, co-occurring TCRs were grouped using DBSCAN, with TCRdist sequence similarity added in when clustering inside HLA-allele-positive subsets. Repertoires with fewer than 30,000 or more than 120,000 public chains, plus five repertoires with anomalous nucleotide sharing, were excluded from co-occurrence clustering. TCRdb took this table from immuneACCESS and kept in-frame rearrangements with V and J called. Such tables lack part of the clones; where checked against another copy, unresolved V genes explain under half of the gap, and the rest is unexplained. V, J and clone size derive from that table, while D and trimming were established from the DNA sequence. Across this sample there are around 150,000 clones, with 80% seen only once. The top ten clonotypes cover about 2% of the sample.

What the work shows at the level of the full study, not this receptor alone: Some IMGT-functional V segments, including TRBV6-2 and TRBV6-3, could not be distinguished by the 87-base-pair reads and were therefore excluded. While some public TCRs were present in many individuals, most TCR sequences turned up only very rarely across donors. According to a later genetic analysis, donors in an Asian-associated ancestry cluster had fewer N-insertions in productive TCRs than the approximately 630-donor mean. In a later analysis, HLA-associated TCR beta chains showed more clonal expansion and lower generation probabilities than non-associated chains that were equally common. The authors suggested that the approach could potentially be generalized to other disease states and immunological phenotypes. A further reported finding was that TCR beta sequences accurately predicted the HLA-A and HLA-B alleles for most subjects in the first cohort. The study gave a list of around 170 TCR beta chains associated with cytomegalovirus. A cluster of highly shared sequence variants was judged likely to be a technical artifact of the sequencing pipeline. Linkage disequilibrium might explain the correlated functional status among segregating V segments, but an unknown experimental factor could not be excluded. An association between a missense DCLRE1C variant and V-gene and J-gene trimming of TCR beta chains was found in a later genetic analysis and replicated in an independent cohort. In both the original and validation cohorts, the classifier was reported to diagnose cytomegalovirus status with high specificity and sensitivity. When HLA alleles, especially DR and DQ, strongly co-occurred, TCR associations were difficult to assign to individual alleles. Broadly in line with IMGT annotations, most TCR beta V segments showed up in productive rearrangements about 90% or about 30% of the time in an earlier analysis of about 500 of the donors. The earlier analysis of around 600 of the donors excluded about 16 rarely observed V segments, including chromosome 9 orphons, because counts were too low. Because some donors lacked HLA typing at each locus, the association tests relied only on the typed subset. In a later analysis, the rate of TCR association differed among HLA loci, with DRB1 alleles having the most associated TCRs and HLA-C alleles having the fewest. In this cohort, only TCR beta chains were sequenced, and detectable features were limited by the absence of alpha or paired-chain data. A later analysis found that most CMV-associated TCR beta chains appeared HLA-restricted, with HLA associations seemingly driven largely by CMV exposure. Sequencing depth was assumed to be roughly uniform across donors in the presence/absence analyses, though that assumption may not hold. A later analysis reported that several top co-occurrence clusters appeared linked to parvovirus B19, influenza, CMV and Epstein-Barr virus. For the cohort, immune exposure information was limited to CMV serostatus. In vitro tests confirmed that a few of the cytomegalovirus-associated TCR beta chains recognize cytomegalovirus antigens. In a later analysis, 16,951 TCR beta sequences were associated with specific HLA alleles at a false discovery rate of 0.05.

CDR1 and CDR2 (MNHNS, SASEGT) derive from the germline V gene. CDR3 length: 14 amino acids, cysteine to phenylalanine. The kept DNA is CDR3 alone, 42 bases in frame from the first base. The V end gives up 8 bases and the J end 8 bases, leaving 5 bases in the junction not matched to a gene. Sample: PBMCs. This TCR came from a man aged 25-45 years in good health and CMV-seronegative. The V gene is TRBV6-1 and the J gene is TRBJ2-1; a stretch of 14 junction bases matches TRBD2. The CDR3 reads CASAGLAGVDEQFF. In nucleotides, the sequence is TGTGCCAGCGCGGGACTAGCGGGAGTCGATGAGCAGTTCTTC.